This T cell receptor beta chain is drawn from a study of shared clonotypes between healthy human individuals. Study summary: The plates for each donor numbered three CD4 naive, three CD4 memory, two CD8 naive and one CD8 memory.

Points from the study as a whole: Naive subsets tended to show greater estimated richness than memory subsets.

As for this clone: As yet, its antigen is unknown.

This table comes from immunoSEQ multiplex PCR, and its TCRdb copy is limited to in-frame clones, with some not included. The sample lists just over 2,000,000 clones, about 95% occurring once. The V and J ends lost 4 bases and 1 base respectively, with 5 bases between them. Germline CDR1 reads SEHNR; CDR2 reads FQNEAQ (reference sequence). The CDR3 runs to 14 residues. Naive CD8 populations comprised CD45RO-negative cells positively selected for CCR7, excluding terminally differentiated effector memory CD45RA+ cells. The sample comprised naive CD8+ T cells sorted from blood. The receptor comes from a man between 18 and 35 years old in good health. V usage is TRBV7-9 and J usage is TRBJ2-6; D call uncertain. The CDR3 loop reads CASSSSSGANVLTF. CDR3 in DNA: TGTGCCAGCAGCTCTTCTTCTGGGGCCAACGTCCTGACTTTC. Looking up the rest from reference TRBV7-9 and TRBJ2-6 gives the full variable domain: DTGVSQNPRHKITKRGQNVTFRCDPISEHNRLYWYRQTLGQGPEFLTYFQNEAQLEKSRLLSDRFSAERPKGSFSTLEIQRTEQGDSAMYLCASSSSSGANVLTFGAGSRLTVL.